This TCR beta chain comes out of a study of CD8+ T cells in alopecia areata. As the sequencing template, cDNA was produced by extracting RNA and reverse transcribing it. Data came from immunoSEQ multiplex PCR; TCRdb stores just in-frame clones and leaves some out. The data contain about 150,000 clones, 55% to 65% of them singletons. Germline V gene lookup returns CDR1 MDHEN and CDR2 SYDVKM. This CDR3 spans 17 amino acids. Germline trimming cut 6 bases from V and 2 bases from J; bases unmatched to any gene: 12. PBMCs provided sorted CD4+ and CD8+ T cells. Whole-study findings and limits: Compared with mice, patients displayed less clear TCR sharing, possibly for HLA-related reasons. Clonality was higher in lesional than normal scalp, especially in alopecia totalis/universalis. Resident alphabeta T-cell populations of normal skin are likewise subject to sequencing in scalp samples.

In regard to this clone: What it binds is not known.

This clonotype originated in a human donor in good health. J is TRBJ2-5 and V is TRBV28, with TRBD2 matching over 10 bases. Sequencing was performed on CD4+ T cells sorted from blood. Written as DNA, the CDR3 is TGTGCCAGCAGCCTGGGACTAGCGCGAGACGCACAAGAGACCCAGTACTTC. Amino acid sequence: CASSLGLARDAQETQYF. Full variable domain (outside the CDR3, taken from reference TRBV28 and TRBJ2-5): DVKVTQSSRYLVKRTGEKVFLECVQDMDHENMFWYRQDPGLGLRLIYFSYDVKMKEKGDIPEGYSVSREKKERFSLILESASTNQTSMYLCASSLGLARDAQETQYFGPGTRLLVL.